These 17 T cell receptor beta chains originate from one sample sequenced in a study of blood T cell repertoires in COVID-19 (dated by TCRdb to the early 2020s). The library relied on the immunoSEQ multiplex PCR assay. Drawn from immuneACCESS, this table holds only the in-frame rearrangements with V and J called that TCRdb kept. Clones are partly lost; checked studies trace under half to an unresolved V gene and leave the rest unexplained. Here the sample has 250,000 to 350,000 clones; approximately 90% occur a single time. About 6% of the sample is taken by the ten largest. The sample was PBMCs or T cells enriched from blood (not recorded which). Source of these receptors: a woman in her forties who had recovered from COVID-19.

This clone has a handful of counts. The chain recombines TRBV28 with TRBJ1-1, with unresolved D. The V gene's germline CDR1 is MDHEN and CDR2 SYDVKM. V dropped 2 bases and J dropped 8 bases, with 12 bases sitting between them. The CDR3 sequence is 13 residues long. CDR3 DNA: TGTGCCAGCAGTTTAAATATGCGAGGCGAAGCTTTCTTT. Encoded protein: CASSLNMRGEAFF.

V is TRBV4-1 and J is TRBJ2-7; the match to TRBD2 covers 10 bases. V shed 5 bases, J shed 4 bases, and the junction held 8 bases outside the gene matches. The length of the CDR3 is 15 residues. Germline values: CDR1 MGHRA, CDR2 YSYEKL. Written as DNA, the CDR3 is TGCGCCAGCAGCTCCCTAGGACTAGCGGCATACGAGCAGTACTTC. Its protein is CASSSLGLAAYEQYF.

The chain couples TRBV28 to TRBJ2-7; D is perhaps TRBD1 (5 bases). V was cut by 2 bases and J by 0 bases, with 11 bases left in between. Looked up from germline, CDR1 is MDHEN and CDR2 is SYDVKM. The CDR3 has 15 residues. CDR3 protein: CASSLGAVPSYEQYF. CDR3 nucleotides: TGTGCCAGCAGTTTAGGGGCGGTCCCCTCCTACGAGCAGTACTTC.

The rearrangement uses TRBV4-2 and TRBJ2-1, with a weak D call TRBD2 (6 bases). Germline CDR1 and CDR2: LGHNA and YNFKEQ. V was clipped by 1 base and J by 7 bases, with 26 bases between them. The CDR3 totals 19 residues. The CDR3 nucleotides are TGTGCCAGCAGCCAAGTAGGTTTCGGGCAAACGGGAGTTAGGAATGAGCAGTTCTTC. Translation gives CASSQVGFGQTGVRNEQFF.

This rearrangement joins TRBV19 to TRBJ2-1, with D uncertain. The germline V gene has CDR1 LNHDA and CDR2 SQIVND (reference sequence). This CDR3 contains 12 residues. The V and J ends lost 6 bases and 4 bases respectively, with 7 bases between them. DNA for the CDR3: TGTGCCAGTAGCCGGTTATACAATGAGCAGTTCTTC. Encoded protein: CASSRLYNEQFF.

The J gene is TRBJ2-1, the V gene TRBV4-2, with a possible D match to TRBD2 (6 bases). Trimming shortened V by 2 bases and J by 7 bases, and 24 bases separated the two germline ends. Per the germline V gene, CDR1 is LGHNA and CDR2 is YNFKEQ. The length of the CDR3 is 18 residues. The DNA for the CDR3 is TGTGCCAGCAGCCAAAGGGCCCGCAGCCGAGACGGGGGTAATGAGCAGTTCTTC. Translation gives CASSQRARSRDGGNEQFF.

In its sample, this clone was seen a few times. V is TRBV6-6 and J is TRBJ1-5; D not resolved. V was pared by 7 bases and J by 6 bases, with 10 bases between. Looked up from germline, CDR1 is MNHNY and CDR2 is SVGAGI (reference sequence). The CDR3 extends over 12 amino acids. Here the CDR3 DNA reads TGTGCCAGCACCCCCGGTGCTCAGCCCCAGCATTTT. Its translation: CASTPGAQPQHF.

The chain joins TRBV11-3 to TRBJ2-2; 7 bases are shared with TRBD1. V was clipped by 5 bases and J by 5 bases; unmatched bases: 5. CDR3 length: 14 residues. CDR1 SGHNT and CDR2 YENEEA come from the germline V gene. This CDR3 reads CASSTPTGTGELFF. CDR3 nucleotide sequence: TGTGCCAGCAGCACGCCGACAGGGACCGGGGAGCTGTTTTTT.

This chain uses TRBV28 with TRBJ1-5; no reliable D call. Germline CDR1 is MDHEN and CDR2 is SYDVKM. The CDR3 loop spans 16 amino acids. V was pared by 6 bases and J by 3 bases, with 18 bases between. CDR3 bases: TGTGCCAGCAGGACCATCCGGGGAACCCCCAATCAGCCCCAGCATTTT. Translating gives CASRTIRGTPNQPQHF. The full variable domain, with the rest looked up from reference TRBV28 and TRBJ1-5, is DVKVTQSSRYLVKRTGEKVFLECVQDMDHENMFWYRQDPGLGLRLIYFSYDVKMKEKGDIPEGYSVSREKKERFSLILESASTNQTSMYLCASRTIRGTPNQPQHFGDGTRLSIL.

V and J are TRBV6-1 and TRBJ2-3; a possible D gene is TRBD1 (6 bases). V shed 2 bases and J shed 6 bases, with 15 bases lying between them. The CDR3 contains 15 residues. Germline values: CDR1 MNHNS, CDR2 SASEGT. CDR3 residues: CASSEHGGDGDTQYF. Written as DNA, the CDR3 is TGTGCCAGCAGTGAACATGGGGGCGACGGGGATACGCAGTATTTT.

The rearrangement uses TRBV7-2 and TRBJ1-6; 9 bases are shared with TRBD1. The trim removed 1 base at V and 7 bases at J, leaving 2 bases unmatched. Germline V lookup: CDR1 SGHTA, CDR2 FQGNSA. The CDR3 covers 15 residues. CDR3 loop: CASSLDGTGNSPLHF. The CDR3 DNA sequence: TGTGCCAGCAGCTTAGATGGGACAGGGAATTCACCCCTCCACTTT.

In DNA, the CDR3 is TGTGCCAGCAGTTTAGGTGGCCAGCCCCAGCATTTT. Amino acids: CASSLGGQPQHF. The chain couples TRBV12-3 or TRBV12-4 to TRBJ1-5; D unclear. The germline V and J ends were trimmed by 1 base and 7 bases, with 5 bases remaining between them. This CDR3 comprises 12 residues.

There are a few counts of this clone. The chain has TRBV10-3 and TRBJ2-1, with D uncertain. The germline V gene encodes CDR1 ENHRY and CDR2 SYGVKD. V dropped 6 bases and J dropped 5 bases, with 11 bases sitting between them. The CDR3 has 13 residues. The CDR3 loop is CAIREHRDNEQFF. Here the CDR3 DNA reads TGTGCCATCAGGGAGCACAGAGACAATGAGCAGTTCTTC.

The rearrangement links TRBV27 to TRBJ2-1; TRBD1 matches 7 bases. V was clipped by 10 bases and J by 4 bases; unmatched bases: 4. Germline V gives CDR1 MNHEY, CDR2 SMNVEV (reference sequence). This CDR3 contains 12 residues. In DNA form, the CDR3 reads TGTGCCACTGGGACAGCTTACAATGAGCAGTTCTTC. Its protein product is CATGTAYNEQFF.

CDR3 bases: TGTGCCAGCACCAGCTCCTACGAGCAGTACTTC. The encoded protein is CASTSSYEQYF. The chain uses TRBV6-5 and TRBJ2-7; D remains unclear. This CDR3 spans 11 amino acids. Trimming pared 7 bases from V and 0 bases from J, leaving 4 bases between. Germline assignment: CDR1 MNHEY and CDR2 SVGAGI.

The chain employs TRBV27 and TRBJ2-7; TRBD1 aligns across 7 bases. The CDR3 loop spans 14 amino acids. The V gene end was trimmed by 5 bases and the J gene end by 1 base; junction bases not matched to a gene: 5. Per the germline V gene, CDR1 is MNHEY and CDR2 is SMNVEV (reference sequence). CDR3 in DNA: TGTGCCAGCAGTATCGACAGGGTTTCCTACGAGCAGTACTTC. Its protein is CASSIDRVSYEQYF.

This clone has just one count. The chain couples TRBV6-5 to TRBJ2-3; D may be TRBD1 (5 bases). CDR3 size: 14 residues. V was pared by 11 bases and J by 0 bases, with 15 bases between. Germline CDR1 MNHEY, CDR2 SVGAGI. Written as DNA, the CDR3 is TGTGCCTCCAGGGTAGGGCGTAGCACAGATACGCAGTATTTT. Its protein is CASRVGRSTDTQYF.